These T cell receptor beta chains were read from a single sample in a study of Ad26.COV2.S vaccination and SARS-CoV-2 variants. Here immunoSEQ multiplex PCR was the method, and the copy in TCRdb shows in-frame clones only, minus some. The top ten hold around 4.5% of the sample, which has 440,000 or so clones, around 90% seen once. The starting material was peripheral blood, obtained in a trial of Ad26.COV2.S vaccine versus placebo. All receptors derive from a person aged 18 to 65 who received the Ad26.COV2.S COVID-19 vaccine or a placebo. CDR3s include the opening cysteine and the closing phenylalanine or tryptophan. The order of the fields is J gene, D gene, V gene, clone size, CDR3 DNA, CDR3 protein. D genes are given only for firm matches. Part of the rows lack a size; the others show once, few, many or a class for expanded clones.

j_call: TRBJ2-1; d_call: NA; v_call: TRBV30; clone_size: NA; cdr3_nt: TGTGCCTGGTCGGACAGTACCTACAATGAGCAGTTCTTC; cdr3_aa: CAWSDSTYNEQFF
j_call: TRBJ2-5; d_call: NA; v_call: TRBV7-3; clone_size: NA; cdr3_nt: TGTGCCAGCAGCCGGCTGGGCCCCGGGGCCCAGTACTTC; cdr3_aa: CASSRLGPGAQYF
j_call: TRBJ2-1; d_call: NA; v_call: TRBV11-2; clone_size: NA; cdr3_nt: TGTGCCAGCAGCTTTGTGGTTTACAATGAGCAGTTCTTC; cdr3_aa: CASSFVVYNEQFF
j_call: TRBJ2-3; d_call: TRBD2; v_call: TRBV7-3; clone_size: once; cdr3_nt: TGTGCCAGCAGCTTAACCGGGACTAGCGGGAGGGATACGCAGTATTTT; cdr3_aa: CASSLTGTSGRDTQYF
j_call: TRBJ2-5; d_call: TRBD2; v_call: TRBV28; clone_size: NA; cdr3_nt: TGTGCCAGCAGCCGGGACGGGAGGGACCAAGAGACCCAGTACTTC; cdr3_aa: CASSRDGRDQETQYF
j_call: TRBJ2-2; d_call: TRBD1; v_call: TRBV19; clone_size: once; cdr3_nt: TGTGCCAGTAGTCACCTACAGGGGGCGAACACCGGGGAGCTGTTTTTT; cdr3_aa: CASSHLQGANTGELFF
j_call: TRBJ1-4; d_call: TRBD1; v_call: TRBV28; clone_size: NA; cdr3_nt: TGTGCCAGCAGTTTACAAGGGGGCCTGGCTAATGAAAAACTGTTTTTT; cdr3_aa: CASSLQGGLANEKLFF
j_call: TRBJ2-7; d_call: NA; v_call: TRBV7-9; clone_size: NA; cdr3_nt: TGTGCCACTAGCTGGGGGCCCGAGCAGTACTTC; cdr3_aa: CATSWGPEQYF
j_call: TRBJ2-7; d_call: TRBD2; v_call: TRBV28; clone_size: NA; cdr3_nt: TGTGCCAGCAGTTTAAAAGGGACTAGCGGGGGCTCCCGCTCCTACGAGCAGTACTTC; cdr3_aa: CASSLKGTSGGSRSYEQYF
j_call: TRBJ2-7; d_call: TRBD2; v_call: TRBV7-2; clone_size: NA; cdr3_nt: TGTGCCAGCAGCTTTTGGACTAGCGGGGCCTACGAGCAGTACTTC; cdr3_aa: CASSFWTSGAYEQYF
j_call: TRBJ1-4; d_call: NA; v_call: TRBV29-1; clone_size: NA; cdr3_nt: TGCAGCGTCTCTAGGGCGGCAGGGAGTGAAAAACTGTTTTTT; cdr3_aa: CSVSRAAGSEKLFF
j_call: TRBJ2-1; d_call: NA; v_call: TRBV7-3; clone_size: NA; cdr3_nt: TGTGCCAGCAGCCCCAACAGGGATGAGCAGTTCTTC; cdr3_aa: CASSPNRDEQFF
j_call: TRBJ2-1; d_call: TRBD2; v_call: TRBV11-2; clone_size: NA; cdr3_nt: TGTGCCAGCAGCCCCAGCCGACTAGCGGGCCCCCCCAATGAGCAGTTCTTC; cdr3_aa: CASSPSRLAGPPNEQFF
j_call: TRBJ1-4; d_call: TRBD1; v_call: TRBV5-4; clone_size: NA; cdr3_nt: TGTGCCAGCAGCCCAGGGGGGGCAACTAATGAAAAACTGTTTTTT; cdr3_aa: CASSPGGATNEKLFF
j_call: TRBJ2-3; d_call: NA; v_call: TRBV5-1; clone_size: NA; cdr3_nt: TGCGCCAGCAGCTTGGATTTACAGGGCTCGCAGTATTTT; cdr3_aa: CASSLDLQGSQYF
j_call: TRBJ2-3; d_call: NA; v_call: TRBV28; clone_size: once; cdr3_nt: TGTGCCAGCAGTTTACGTAGTCCAGATACGCAGTATTTT; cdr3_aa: CASSLRSPDTQYF
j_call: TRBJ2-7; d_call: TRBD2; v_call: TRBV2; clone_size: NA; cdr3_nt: TGTGCCAGCAGAATAGCGGGAGCTGGTGAGCAGTACTTC; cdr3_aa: CASRIAGAGEQYF
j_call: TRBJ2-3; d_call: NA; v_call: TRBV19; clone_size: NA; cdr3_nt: TGTGCCAGTAGCAATGATCAGGGGTCCTCTAGCACAGATACGCAGTATTTT; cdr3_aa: CASSNDQGSSSTDTQYF